This T cell receptor beta chain derives from a study of CD8+ T cells in alopecia areata. Whole-study results and caveats: Mice showed clearer TCR sharing than patients did, a gap that was possibly HLA-related. Clonality was higher in lesional than normal scalp, especially in alopecia totalis/universalis.

Germline lookup yields CDR1 MNHEY and CDR2 SMNVEV (reference sequence). The CDR3 has 16 amino acids. V lost 4 bases, J lost 7 bases, and 11 bases stayed unmatched. In regard to this clone: The antigen remains undetermined.

TCR sequencing used cDNA made by reverse transcription of extracted RNA. Only in-frame clones appear in the TCRdb table, and some are missing; sequencing was by immunoSEQ multiplex PCR. The table has about 30,000 clones, more than 55% seen once. Alopecia areata patients gave lesional scalp punch biopsies and peripheral blood samples. PBMCs were stained for CD3, CD4 and CD8, and CD4+ and CD8+ T cells were sorted. V and J are TRBV27 and TRBJ2-1; TRBD2 matches 9 bases. This receptor was obtained from a human donor with alopecia areata. The material sequenced was NKG2D-high CD8+ T cells sorted from blood. The DNA of the CDR3 is TGTGCCAGCAGTTCCATCAGCGGGAGGAGTAAAAATGAGCAGTTCTTC. Protein sequence: CASSSISGRSKNEQFF.